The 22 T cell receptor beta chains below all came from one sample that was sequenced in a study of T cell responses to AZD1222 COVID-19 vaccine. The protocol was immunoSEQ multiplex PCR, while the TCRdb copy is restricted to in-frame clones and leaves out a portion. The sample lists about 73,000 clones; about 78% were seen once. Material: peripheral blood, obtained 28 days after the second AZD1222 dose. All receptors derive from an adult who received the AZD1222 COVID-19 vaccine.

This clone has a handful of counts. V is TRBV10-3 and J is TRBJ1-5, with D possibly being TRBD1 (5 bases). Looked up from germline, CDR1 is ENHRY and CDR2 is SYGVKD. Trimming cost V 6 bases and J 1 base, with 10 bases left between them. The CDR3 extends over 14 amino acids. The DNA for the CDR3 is TGTGCCATCAGGGACATTGGGAGCAATCAGCCCCAGCATTTT. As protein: CAIRDIGSNQPQHF.

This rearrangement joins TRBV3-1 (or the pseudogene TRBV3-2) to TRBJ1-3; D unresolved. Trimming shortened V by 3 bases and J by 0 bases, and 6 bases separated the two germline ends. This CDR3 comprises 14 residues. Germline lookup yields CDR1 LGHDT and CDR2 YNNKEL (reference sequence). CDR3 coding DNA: TGTGCCAGCAGCCAGACCTACTCTGGAAACACCATATATTTT. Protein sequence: CASSQTYSGNTIYF.

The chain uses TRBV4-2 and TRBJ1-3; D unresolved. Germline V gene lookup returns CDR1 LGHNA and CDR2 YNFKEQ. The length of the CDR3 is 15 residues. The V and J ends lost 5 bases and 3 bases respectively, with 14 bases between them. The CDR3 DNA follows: TGTGCCAGCAGCACCGACGGACTATTTGGAAACACCATATATTTT. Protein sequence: CASSTDGLFGNTIYF.

The CDR3 reads CASGLVPLGLAGGQDSADTQYF. The CDR3 DNA sequence: TGTGCTAGTGGTTTGGTACCCTTAGGGCTAGCGGGGGGGCAAGACAGCGCAGATACGCAGTATTTT. The V gene is TRBV12-5, the J gene TRBJ2-3; 12 bases agree with TRBD2. The V segment lost 0 bases and the J segment 4 bases; nucleotides outside the gene matches: 20. CDR3 length equals 22 residues. Looked up from germline, CDR1 is LGHNT and CDR2 is FRNRAP.

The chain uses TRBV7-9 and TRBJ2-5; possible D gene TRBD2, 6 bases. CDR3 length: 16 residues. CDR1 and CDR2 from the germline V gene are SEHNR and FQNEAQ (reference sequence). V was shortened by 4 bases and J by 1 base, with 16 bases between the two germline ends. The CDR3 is CASSYRSGLGQETQYF. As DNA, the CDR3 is TGTGCCAGCAGCTATAGGAGCGGGCTGGGCCAAGAGACCCAGTACTTC.

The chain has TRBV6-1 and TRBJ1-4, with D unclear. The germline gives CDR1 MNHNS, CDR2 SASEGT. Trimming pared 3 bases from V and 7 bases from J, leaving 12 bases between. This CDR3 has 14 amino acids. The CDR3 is CASSERGLREKLFF. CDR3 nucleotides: TGTGCCAGCAGTGAGCGTGGCCTTCGTGAAAAACTGTTTTTT.

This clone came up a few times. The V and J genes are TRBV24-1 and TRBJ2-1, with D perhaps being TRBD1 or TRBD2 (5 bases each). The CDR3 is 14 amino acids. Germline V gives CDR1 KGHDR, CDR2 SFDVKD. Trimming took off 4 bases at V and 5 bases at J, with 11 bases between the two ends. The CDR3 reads CATSENGANNEQFF. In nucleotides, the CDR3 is TGTGCCACCAGTGAGAACGGGGCCAACAATGAGCAGTTCTTC.

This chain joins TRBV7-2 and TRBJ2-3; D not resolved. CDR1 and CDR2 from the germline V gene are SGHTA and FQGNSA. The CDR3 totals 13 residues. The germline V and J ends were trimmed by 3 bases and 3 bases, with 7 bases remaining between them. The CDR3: CASSFVFTDTQYF. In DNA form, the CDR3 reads TGTGCCAGCAGCTTCGTATTTACAGATACGCAGTATTTT.

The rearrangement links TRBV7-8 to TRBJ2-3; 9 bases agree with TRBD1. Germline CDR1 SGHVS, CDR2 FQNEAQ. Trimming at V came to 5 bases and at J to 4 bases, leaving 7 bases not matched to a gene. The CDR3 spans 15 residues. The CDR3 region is CASSPGTGIADTQYF. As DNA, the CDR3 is TGTGCCAGCAGCCCGGGGACAGGGATCGCAGATACGCAGTATTTT.

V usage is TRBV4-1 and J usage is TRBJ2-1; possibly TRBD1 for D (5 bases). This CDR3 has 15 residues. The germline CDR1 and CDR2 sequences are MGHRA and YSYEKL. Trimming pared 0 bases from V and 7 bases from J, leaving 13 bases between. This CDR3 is CASSQDIRAGNEQFF. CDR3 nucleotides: TGCGCCAGCAGCCAAGATATCAGGGCCGGGAATGAGCAGTTCTTC.

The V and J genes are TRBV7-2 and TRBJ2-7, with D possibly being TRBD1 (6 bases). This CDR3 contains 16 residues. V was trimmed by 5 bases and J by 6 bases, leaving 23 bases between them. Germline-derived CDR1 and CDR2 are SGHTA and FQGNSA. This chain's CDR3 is CASSPSTDRNLLEQYF. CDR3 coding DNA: TGTGCCAGCAGCCCCAGCACCGACAGGAATCTTCTCGAGCAGTACTTC.

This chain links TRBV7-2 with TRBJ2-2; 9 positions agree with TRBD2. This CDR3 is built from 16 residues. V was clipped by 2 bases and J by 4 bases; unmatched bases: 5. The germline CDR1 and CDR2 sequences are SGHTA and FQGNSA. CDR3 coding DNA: TGTGCCAGCAGCTTAACAGCGGGAGGATTCACCGGGGAGCTGTTTTTT. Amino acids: CASSLTAGGFTGELFF. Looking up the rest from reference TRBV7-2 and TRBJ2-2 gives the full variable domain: GAGVSQSPSNKVTEKGKDVELRCDPISGHTALYWYRQSLGQGLEFLIYFQGNSAPDKSGLPSDRFSAERTGGSVSTLTIQRTQQEDSAVYLCASSLTAGGFTGELFFGEGSRLTVL.

The CDR3 spells CASRFSGRGNEQFF. The CDR3 region has the DNA TGTGCCAGCAGATTTAGCGGGAGGGGGAATGAGCAGTTCTTC. The chain carries TRBV7-9 and TRBJ2-1, with 11 bases lining up with TRBD2. V trimming: 6 bases; J trimming: 7 bases; junction bases outside the gene matches: 5. From germline, CDR1 is SEHNR and CDR2 FQNEAQ (reference sequence). The CDR3 is 14 amino acids.

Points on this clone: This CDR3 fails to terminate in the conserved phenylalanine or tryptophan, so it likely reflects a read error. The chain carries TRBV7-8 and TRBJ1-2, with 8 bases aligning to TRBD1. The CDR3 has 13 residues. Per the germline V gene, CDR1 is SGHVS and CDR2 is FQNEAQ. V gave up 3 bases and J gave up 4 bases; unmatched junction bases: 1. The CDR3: CASSFTGGYGYTL. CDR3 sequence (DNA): TGTGCCAGCAGCTTTACAGGGGGCTATGGCTACACCCTC.

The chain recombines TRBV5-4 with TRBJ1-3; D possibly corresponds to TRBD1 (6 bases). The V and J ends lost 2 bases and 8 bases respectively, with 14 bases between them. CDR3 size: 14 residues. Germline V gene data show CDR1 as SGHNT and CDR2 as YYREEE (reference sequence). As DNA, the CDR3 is TGTGCCAGCAGCTTAGGGACAAAAGGGGACACCATATATTTT. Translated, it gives CASSLGTKGDTIYF.

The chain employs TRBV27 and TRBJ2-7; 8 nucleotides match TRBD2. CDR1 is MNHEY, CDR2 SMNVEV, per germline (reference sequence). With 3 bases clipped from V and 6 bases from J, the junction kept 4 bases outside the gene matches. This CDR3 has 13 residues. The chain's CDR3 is CASSFTLAGEQYF. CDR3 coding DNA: TGTGCCAGCAGTTTCACCCTAGCGGGCGAGCAGTACTTC.

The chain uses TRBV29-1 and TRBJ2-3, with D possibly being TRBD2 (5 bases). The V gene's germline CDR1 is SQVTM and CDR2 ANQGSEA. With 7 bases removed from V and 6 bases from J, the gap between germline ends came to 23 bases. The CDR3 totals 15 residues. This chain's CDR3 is CSAGELASLGDTQYF. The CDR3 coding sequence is TGCAGCGCCGGGGAACTGGCTAGCTTGGGGGATACGCAGTATTTT.

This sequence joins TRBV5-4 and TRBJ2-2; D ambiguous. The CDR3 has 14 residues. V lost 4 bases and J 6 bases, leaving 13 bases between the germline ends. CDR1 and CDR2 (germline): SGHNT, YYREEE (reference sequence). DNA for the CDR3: TGTGCCAGCAGCCAGGACCTTAAGGCCGGGGAGCTGTTTTTT. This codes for CASSQDLKAGELFF.

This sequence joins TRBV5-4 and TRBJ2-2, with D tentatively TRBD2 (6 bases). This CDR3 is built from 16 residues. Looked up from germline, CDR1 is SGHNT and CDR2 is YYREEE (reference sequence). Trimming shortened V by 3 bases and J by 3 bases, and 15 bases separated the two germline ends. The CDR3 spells CASSSHGGEDTGELFF. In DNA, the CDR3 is TGTGCCAGCAGCTCCCACGGGGGTGAGGACACCGGGGAGCTGTTTTTT.

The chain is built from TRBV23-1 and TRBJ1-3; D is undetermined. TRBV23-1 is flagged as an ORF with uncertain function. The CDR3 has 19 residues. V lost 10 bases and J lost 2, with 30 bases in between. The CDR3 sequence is CAIPRRDPQFITPGNTIYF. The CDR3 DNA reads TGCGCCATCCCCCGGCGGGATCCTCAATTCATCACCCCTGGAAACACCATATATTTT.

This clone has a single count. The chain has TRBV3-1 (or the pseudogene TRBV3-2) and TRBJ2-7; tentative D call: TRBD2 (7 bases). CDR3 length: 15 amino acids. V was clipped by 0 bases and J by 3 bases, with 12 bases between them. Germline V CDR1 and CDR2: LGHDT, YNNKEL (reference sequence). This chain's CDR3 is CASSQDRGGGYEQYF. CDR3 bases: TGTGCCAGCAGCCAAGATAGGGGGGGCGGCTACGAGCAGTACTTC.

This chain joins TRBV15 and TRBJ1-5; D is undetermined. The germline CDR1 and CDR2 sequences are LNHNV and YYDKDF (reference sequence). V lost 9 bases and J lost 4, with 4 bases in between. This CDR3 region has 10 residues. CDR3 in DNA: TGTGCCACAGGAAATCAGCCCCAGCATTTT. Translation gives CATGNQPQHF.